The next 18 T cell receptor beta chains were all read from a single sample in a study of CD8 T cells in ankylosing spondylitis. One entry per CDR3 protein, called by TCRdb with MiXCR from the 5' RACE reads. This sample has roughly 130,000 distinct CDR3 sequences, with about 13% found just once. Source material: blood, either unsorted or a sorted T cell fraction (not recorded which). All receptors come from a female donor with ankylosing spondylitis or in good health (not recorded which).

This clonotype was counted at least ten times. The rearrangement uses TRBV27 and TRBJ2-1; 11 bases are shared with TRBD2. Germline V gene sequence: CDR1 MNHEY, CDR2 SMNVEV (reference sequence). After removal of 5 bases from V and 4 bases from J, the junction contained 4 bases not matched to a gene. The CDR3 contains 15 residues. CDR3 sequence: CASSLAGGVYNEQFF. As DNA, the CDR3 is TGTGCCAGCAGTCTAGCGGGGGGCGTTTACAATGAGCAGTTCTTC.

This clonotype was observed at least ten times. This chain uses TRBV10-3 with TRBJ1-6; possible D gene TRBD1, 5 bases. The CDR3 is made up of 12 amino acids. Germline V gives CDR1 ENHRY, CDR2 SYGVKD. V shed 3 bases and J shed 9 bases, with 6 bases lying between them. The CDR3 protein is CAISDGASPLHF. CDR3 bases: TGTGCCATCAGTGACGGGGCTTCACCCCTCCACTTT.

The chain couples TRBV9 to TRBJ2-3; 9 nucleotides match TRBD1. With 3 bases clipped from V and 0 bases from J, the junction kept 11 bases outside the gene matches. The CDR3 is made up of 18 amino acids. From germline, CDR1 is SGDLS and CDR2 YYNGEE. The CDR3 loop is CASSARLADRGSTDTQYF. The CDR3 nucleotides are TGTGCCAGCAGCGCCAGATTGGCGGACAGGGGCAGCACAGATACGCAGTATTTT.

This clonotype was seen only a few times. The chain links TRBV6-1 to TRBJ2-7; weak D call: TRBD1 (6 bases). This CDR3 has 16 amino acids. Germline lookup yields CDR1 MNHNS and CDR2 SASEGT. V lost 7 bases, J lost 1 base, and 20 bases lay in between. The CDR3 bases are TGTGCCAGCAAAGGACAGTCCGCCTCGAAGTCCTACGAGCAGTACTTC. Translation gives CASKGQSASKSYEQYF.

This clonotype came up many times. The chain recombines TRBV24-1 with TRBJ1-5; D possibly corresponds to TRBD1 (5 bases). CDR3 length: 15 residues. The V end was cut by 9 bases, the J end by 1 base, with 15 bases between. Per the germline V gene, CDR1 is KGHDR and CDR2 is SFDVKD. The chain's CDR3 is CATEPPWGSNQPQHF. DNA of the CDR3: TGTGCCACCGAGCCACCCTGGGGGAGCAATCAGCCCCAGCATTTT.

This clonotype appeared a few times. The V call is TRBV5-1, the J call TRBJ1-1; 7 bases are a match to TRBD1. The germline V gene has CDR1 SGHRS and CDR2 YFSETQ. Trimming took 7 bases from V and 0 from J; bases not matched to a gene: 6. The CDR3 is made up of 14 amino acids. CDR3 bases: TGCGCCAGCGGAACCGGGACAGTGAACACTGAAGCTTTCTTT. Encoded protein: CASGTGTVNTEAFF.

This clonotype has just a few counts. This chain uses TRBV18 with TRBJ2-1, with 8 bases aligning to TRBD1. V lost 5 bases, J lost 0 bases, and 3 bases stayed unmatched. The CDR3 runs 15 residues. Germline V gene lookup returns CDR1 KGHSH and CDR2 LQKENI. The CDR3 region is CASSSGQGSYNEQFF. In DNA, the CDR3 is TGTGCCAGCTCATCCGGACAGGGCTCCTACAATGAGCAGTTCTTC.

A word on this clonotype: It may be a read error: a sequence one base away is much more abundant. V usage is TRBV3-1 and J usage is TRBJ2-5; 7 bases are shared with TRBD2. CDR3 length: 17 residues. Germline values: CDR1 LGHDT, CDR2 YNNKEL (reference sequence). This CDR3 reads CATSQDLAGRARETQYF. The CDR3 DNA reads as TGTGCCACCAGCCAAGATCTTGCGGGGAGGGCCCGAGAGACCCAGTACTTC.

There are a few counts of this clonotype. The chain has TRBV12-3 or TRBV12-4 and TRBJ2-1, with TRBD2 matching 7 bases. CDR3 length: 14 amino acids. The trim removed 3 bases at V and 4 bases at J, leaving 3 bases unmatched. The CDR3 nucleotides are TGTGCCAGCAGTTTGTCTAGCGGATACAATGAGCAGTTCTTC. Its protein product is CASSLSSGYNEQFF.

The chain employs TRBV18 and TRBJ2-7; TRBD2 matches at 14 bases. The germline CDR1 and CDR2 sequences are KGHSH and LQKENI. The CDR3 runs to 14 residues. Trimming at V came to 3 bases and at J to 7 bases, leaving 2 bases not matched to a gene. The CDR3 reads CASSPGLAGVEQYF. The CDR3 DNA follows: TGTGCCAGCTCACCGGGACTAGCGGGGGTTGAGCAGTACTTC.

In this sample, this clonotype turned up many times. The genes are TRBV5-1 and TRBJ2-3; D is unclear. This CDR3 region has 12 residues. Germline V gene lookup returns CDR1 SGHRS and CDR2 YFSETQ. V lost 2 bases and J 3 bases, leaving 4 bases between the germline ends. CDR3 bases: TGCGCCAGCAGCTTTGATACAGATACGCAGTATTTT. Its translation: CASSFDTDTQYF.

The chain is built from TRBV6-5 and TRBJ2-7; 12 nucleotides align to TRBD2. Trimming cost V 4 bases and J 0 bases; bases outside gene matches: 7. The germline V gene has CDR1 MNHEY and CDR2 SVGAGI. The length of the CDR3 is 17 residues. DNA for the CDR3: TGTGCCAGCAGTTTCGGACTAGCGGGGACCATCTCCTACGAGCAGTACTTC. Amino acid sequence: CASSFGLAGTISYEQYF.

This clonotype was seen more than once but under ten times. The gene calls are TRBV16 and TRBJ2-3, with a possible D match to TRBD1 (6 bases). This CDR3 comprises 12 residues. Germline assignment: CDR1 KGHSY and CDR2 FQNENV. The V end lost 4 bases, the J end lost 10 bases, and 12 bases lay between the germline ends. The CDR3 is CASSLNQGPQYF. For the CDR3, the DNA is TGTGCCAGCAGCCTTAACCAGGGGCCGCAGTATTTT.

V is TRBV10-2 and J is TRBJ2-3, with D maybe TRBD2 (5 bases). Trimming cost V 6 bases and J 6 bases, with 16 bases left between them. Germline CDR1 WSHSY, CDR2 SAAADI. This CDR3 comprises 14 residues. In DNA form, the CDR3 reads TGCGCCAGCAGCCCTGCGGGTCGGGTCGATACGCAGTATTTT. It is translated as CASSPAGRVDTQYF.

The sample holds a few counts of this clonotype. This sequence joins TRBV3-1 and TRBJ2-2; D gene unclear. This CDR3 has 16 amino acids. Trimming took off 4 bases at V and 1 base at J, with 13 bases between the two ends. CDR1 is LGHDT, CDR2 YNNKEL, per germline (reference sequence). CDR3 nucleotide sequence: TGTGCCAGCAGCCGGACCCGAAGTTTGAACACCGGGGAGCTGTTTTTT. It encodes CASSRTRSLNTGELFF.

V and J are TRBV6-5 and TRBJ1-2; D perhaps matches TRBD1 (6 bases). V was cut by 6 bases and J by 4 bases, with 18 bases left in between. CDR1 and CDR2 (germline): MNHEY, SVGAGI. The CDR3 totals 15 residues. The CDR3 nucleotides read TGTGCCAGCAGCTTTACTCGGACAGACTTCTATGGCTACACCTTC. The encoded protein is CASSFTRTDFYGYTF.

This clonotype appeared many times. The rearrangement uses TRBV7-6 and TRBJ2-2; D might be TRBD1 (5 bases). Between the trimmed V and J ends, which lost 1 base and 5 bases, there was a span of 11 bases. This CDR3 contains 15 residues. CDR1 is SGHVS, CDR2 FNYEAQ, per germline. The chain's CDR3 is CASSLGPGKTGELFF. In DNA form, the CDR3 reads TGTGCCAGCAGCTTAGGGCCAGGGAAAACCGGGGAGCTGTTTTTT. Full variable domain (missing parts from reference TRBV7-6 and TRBJ2-2): GAGVSQSPRYKVTKRGQDVALRCDPISGHVSLYWYRQALGQGPEFLTYFNYEAQQDKSGLPNDRFSAERPEGSISTLTIQRTEQRDSAMYRCASSLGPGKTGELFFGEGSRLTVL.

This clonotype was observed many times. CDR3 bases: TGCGCCAGCAGCACCGACAGGGACTATGGCTACACCTTC. Protein: CASSTDRDYGYTF. The chain employs TRBV5-1 and TRBJ1-2, with TRBD1 matching over 7 bases. CDR3 length: 13 residues. Germline V gene data show CDR1 as SGHRS and CDR2 as YFSETQ. With V trimmed by 4 bases and J by 3 bases, 3 bases remained unmatched.